This entry lists 9 T cell receptor beta chains sequenced from one sample in a study of identifying expanded T cells in peripheral blood. Measured with immunoSEQ multiplex PCR; TCRdb has only the in-frame clones, and not every one. The sample records more than 85,000 clones, around 90% being singletons. The material sequenced was blood. The receptors come from a person aged 18 to 70 in good health.

This clone was seen just once. This chain uses TRBV6-1 with TRBJ2-5, with TRBD1 matching 7 bases. The CDR3 totals 15 residues. The V and J ends lost 7 bases and 4 bases, in that order; junction bases with no gene match: 12. The germline V gene encodes CDR1 MNHNS and CDR2 SASEGT. CDR3 nucleotide sequence: TGTGCCAGCAATATCCAACAGGGGCGCGCAGAGACCCAGTACTTC. This encodes CASNIQQGRAETQYF.

The rearrangement joins TRBV11-1 to TRBJ1-1; TRBD1 is a possible D gene (5 bases). Between the trimmed V and J ends, which lost 2 bases and 3 bases, there was a span of 13 bases. Germline loops: CDR1 SGHAT, CDR2 FQDESV (reference sequence). This CDR3 region has 15 residues. The DNA of the CDR3 is TGTGCCAGCAGCTTAAAGGGTGTGGGGGACACTGAAGCTTTCTTT. Translated: CASSLKGVGDTEAFF.

This rearrangement joins TRBV5-1 to TRBJ2-3, with TRBD1 as a possible D gene (5 bases). The CDR3 is 15 amino acids. Germline loops: CDR1 SGHRS, CDR2 YFSETQ. Trimming removed 1 base from V and 2 bases from J, with 11 bases in between. The CDR3 nucleotides read TGCGCCAGCAGCTTGAGGGGCGGTTTCACAGATACGCAGTATTTT. Residues: CASSLRGGFTDTQYF.

This chain connects TRBV7-2 to TRBJ1-6; maybe TRBD1 (6 bases). Trimming took 1 base from V and 2 from J, leaving 15 bases between them. Germline CDR1 SGHTA, CDR2 FQGNSA. The CDR3 is 18 residues long. For the CDR3, the DNA is TGTGCCAGCAGCTTAGGTTCGACAGGACCTACCTATAATTCACCCCTCCACTTT. Residues: CASSLGSTGPTYNSPLHF.

The chain links TRBV29-1 to TRBJ1-2; TRBD1 is a possible D gene (6 bases). The CDR3 has 13 amino acids. CDR1 is SQVTM, CDR2 ANQGSEA, per germline. V lost 3 bases and J 4 bases, leaving 12 bases between the germline ends. Here the CDR3 DNA reads TGCAGCGTTGAGGAACAGGGAGTCTATGGCTACACCTTC. Encoded protein: CSVEEQGVYGYTF.

The chain carries TRBV27 and TRBJ2-7; D may be TRBD2 (7 bases). This CDR3 has 14 amino acids. Germline V gene data show CDR1 as MNHEY and CDR2 as SMNVEV (reference sequence). V shed 3 bases and J shed 6 bases, with 15 bases lying between them. The CDR3 DNA reads as TGTGCCAGCAGTTTTAGCGGGCAGGGGAGCGAGCAGTACTTC. Translation gives CASSFSGQGSEQYF.

This clone was found once. This chain uses TRBV9 with TRBJ1-1, with 11 bases fitting TRBD1. Unmatched junction bases numbered 12, after V lost 4 bases and J lost 4 bases. Germline-derived CDR1 and CDR2 are SGDLS and YYNGEE. This CDR3 region has 17 residues. The chain's CDR3 is CASSPRDRGFRGTEAFF. In nucleotides, the CDR3 is TGTGCCAGCAGCCCCCGGGACAGGGGGTTTCGGGGCACTGAAGCTTTCTTT.

This chain uses TRBV5-1 with TRBJ2-3, with 7 bases aligning to TRBD2. V trimming: 0 bases; J trimming: 2 bases; junction bases outside the gene matches: 6. The CDR3 is 16 residues long. Germline CDR1 SGHRS, CDR2 YFSETQ. The CDR3 nucleotides are TGCGCCAGCAGCTTGGAACGGGGGGTTGCCACAGATACGCAGTATTTT. Its translation: CASSLERGVATDTQYF.

The V call is TRBV10-1, the J call TRBJ2-5; D remains ambiguous. The germline V and J ends were trimmed by 0 bases and 5 bases, with 10 bases remaining between them. The CDR3 runs 14 residues. CDR1 WNHNN and CDR2 SYGVQD come from the germline V gene (reference sequence). CDR3 protein: CASSESRARETQYF. The CDR3 DNA reads as TGCGCCAGCAGTGAGTCTAGGGCGAGGGAGACCCAGTACTTC.